Sequencing of this TCR beta chain was carried out in a study of blood T cell repertoires in COVID-19. Whole-study context: Italy, Spain and the United States were the sources of the convalescent and acute COVID-19 samples. PBMCs, B-cell-depleted T cells, or T cells provided the cDNA or gDNA that made up the material.

V was pared by 3 bases and J by 5 bases, with 10 bases of the junction left unmatched. This CDR3 is built from 18 residues. From germline, CDR1 is SGDLS and CDR2 YYNGEE. As processed by the authors: The authors estimated nucleated cell counts from reference gene primer amplification. Clones were sequenced by immunoSEQ multiplex PCR, and TCRdb holds only the in-frame ones, with some missing. The V and J calls and the clone size are those of that table, but D and trimming were determined from the DNA. The repertoire includes about 150,000 clones, 70% to 90% of them detected once, and roughly 0.6% sits in the top ten. The Seattle patients, enrolled during active infection, were followed longitudinally.

The chain joins TRBV9 to TRBJ2-5; 16 nucleotides agree with TRBD2. The sample was peripheral blood. The source of this sequence is a man aged 60-69 years with COVID-19, enrolled during active disease. This chain's CDR3 is CASSAPGLAGGGAETQYF. The CDR3 bases are TGTGCCAGCAGCGCCCCGGGACTAGCGGGAGGGGGGGCGGAGACCCAGTACTTC.